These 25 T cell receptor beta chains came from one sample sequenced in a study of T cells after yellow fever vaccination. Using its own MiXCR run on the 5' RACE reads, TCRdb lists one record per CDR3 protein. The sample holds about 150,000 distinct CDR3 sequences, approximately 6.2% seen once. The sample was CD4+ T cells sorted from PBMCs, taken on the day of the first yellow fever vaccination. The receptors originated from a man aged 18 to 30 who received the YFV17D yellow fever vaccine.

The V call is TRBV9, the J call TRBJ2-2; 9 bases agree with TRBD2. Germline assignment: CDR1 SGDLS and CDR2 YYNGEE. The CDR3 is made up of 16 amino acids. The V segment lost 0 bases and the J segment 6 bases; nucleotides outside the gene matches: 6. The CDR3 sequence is CASSVDPAGGSGELFF. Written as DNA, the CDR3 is TGTGCCAGCAGCGTAGACCCAGCGGGGGGTTCCGGGGAGCTGTTTTTT.

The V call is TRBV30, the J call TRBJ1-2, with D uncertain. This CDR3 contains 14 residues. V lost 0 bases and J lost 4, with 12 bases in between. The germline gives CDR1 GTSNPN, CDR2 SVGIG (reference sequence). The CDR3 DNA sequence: TGTGCCTGGAGTGTACAGCCCTTCGGCTATGGCTACACCTTC. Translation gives CAWSVQPFGYGYTF.

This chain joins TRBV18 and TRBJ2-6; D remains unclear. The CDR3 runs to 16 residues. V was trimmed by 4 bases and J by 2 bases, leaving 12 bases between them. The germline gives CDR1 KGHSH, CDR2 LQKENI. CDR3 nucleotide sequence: TGTGCCAGCTCACTCCGACCGAACCCTGGGGCCAACGTCCTGACTTTC. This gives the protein CASSLRPNPGANVLTF.

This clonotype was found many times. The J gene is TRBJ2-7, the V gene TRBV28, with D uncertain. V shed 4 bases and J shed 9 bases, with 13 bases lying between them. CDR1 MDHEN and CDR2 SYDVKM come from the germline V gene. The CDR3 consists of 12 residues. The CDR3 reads CASSSLVGRQYV. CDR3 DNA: TGTGCCAGCAGTTCCCTCGTGGGTCGGCAGTACGTC.

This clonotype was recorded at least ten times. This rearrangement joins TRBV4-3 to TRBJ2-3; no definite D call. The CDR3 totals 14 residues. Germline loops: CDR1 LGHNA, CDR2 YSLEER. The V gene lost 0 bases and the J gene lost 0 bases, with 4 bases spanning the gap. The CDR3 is CASSQDFSTDTQYF. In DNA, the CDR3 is TGCGCCAGCAGCCAAGATTTTAGCACAGATACGCAGTATTTT.

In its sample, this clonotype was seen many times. The CDR3 sequence: CASSLASGGRVETQYF. The CDR3 nucleotides are TGTGCCAGCAGCTTAGCTAGCGGGGGTAGGGTAGAGACCCAGTACTTC. The chain has TRBV7-2 and TRBJ2-5, with 9 bases lining up with TRBD2. Trimming took 0 bases from V and 4 from J; bases not matched to a gene: 6. Germline V CDR1 and CDR2: SGHTA, FQGNSA. This CDR3 has 16 amino acids.

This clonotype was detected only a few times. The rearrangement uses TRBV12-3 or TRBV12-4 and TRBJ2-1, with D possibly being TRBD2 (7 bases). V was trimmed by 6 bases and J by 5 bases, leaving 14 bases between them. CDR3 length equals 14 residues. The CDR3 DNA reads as TGTGCCAGCAGAGGGGGGGCCGACCACAATGAGCAGTTCTTC. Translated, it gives CASRGGADHNEQFF.

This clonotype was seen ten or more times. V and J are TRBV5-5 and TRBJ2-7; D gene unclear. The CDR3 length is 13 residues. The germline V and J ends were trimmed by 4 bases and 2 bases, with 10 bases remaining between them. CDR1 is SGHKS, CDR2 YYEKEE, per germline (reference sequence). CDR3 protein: CASSPGVTYEQYF. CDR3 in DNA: TGTGCCAGCAGCCCCGGTGTTACCTACGAGCAGTACTTC.

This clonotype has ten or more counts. CDR3 sequence (DNA): TGTGCCACCAGTGAGGGTAGCGGGAAGTACACAGATACGCAGTATTTT. Translation: CATSEGSGKYTDTQYF. The chain uses TRBV24-1 and TRBJ2-3, with TRBD2 identical over 8 bases. The V segment lost 4 bases and the J segment 2 bases; nucleotides outside the gene matches: 7. The length of the CDR3 is 16 residues. In germline, CDR1 is KGHDR, CDR2 SFDVKD.

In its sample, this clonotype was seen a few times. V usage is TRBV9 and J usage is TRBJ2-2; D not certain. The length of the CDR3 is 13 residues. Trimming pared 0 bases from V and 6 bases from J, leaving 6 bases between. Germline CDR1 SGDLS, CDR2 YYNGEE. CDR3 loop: CASSVGLAGELFF. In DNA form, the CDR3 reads TGTGCCAGCAGCGTAGGTCTAGCCGGGGAGCTGTTTTTT. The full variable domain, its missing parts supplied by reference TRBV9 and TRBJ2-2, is DSGVTQTPKHLITATGQRVTLRCSPRSGDLSVYWYQQSLDQGLQFLIQYYNGEERAKGNILERFSAQQFPDLHSELNLSSLELGDSALYFCASSVGLAGELFFGEGSRLTVL.

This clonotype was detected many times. The CDR3 sequence is CASSGRWGADEQFF. The CDR3 DNA reads TGTGCCAGCAGTGGACGCTGGGGGGCCGATGAGCAGTTCTTC. The V and J genes are TRBV6-4 and TRBJ2-1, with D perhaps TRBD1 or TRBD2 (6 bases each). Trimming left V 4 bases short and J 8 bases short, with 15 bases between. The V gene's germline CDR1 is MRHNA and CDR2 SNTAGT. The CDR3 covers 14 residues.

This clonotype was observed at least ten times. The CDR3: CASSQTGGNTGELFF. CDR3 sequence (DNA): TGTGCCAGCAGCCAGACAGGCGGGAACACCGGGGAGCTGTTTTTT. V gene TRBV7-3 combines with J gene TRBJ2-2, with D possibly matching TRBD1 (6 bases). V dropped 5 bases and J dropped 1 base, with 11 bases sitting between them. The CDR3 runs 15 residues. Per the germline V gene, CDR1 is SGHTA and CDR2 is FQGTGA.

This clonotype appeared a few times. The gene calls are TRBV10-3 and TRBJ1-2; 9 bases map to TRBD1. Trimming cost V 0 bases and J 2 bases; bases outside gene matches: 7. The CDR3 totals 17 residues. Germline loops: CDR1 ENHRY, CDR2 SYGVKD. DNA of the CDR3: TGTGCCATCAGTGAGTCGGTAGGGGACAGGGTAAACTATGGCTACACCTTC. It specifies CAISESVGDRVNYGYTF.

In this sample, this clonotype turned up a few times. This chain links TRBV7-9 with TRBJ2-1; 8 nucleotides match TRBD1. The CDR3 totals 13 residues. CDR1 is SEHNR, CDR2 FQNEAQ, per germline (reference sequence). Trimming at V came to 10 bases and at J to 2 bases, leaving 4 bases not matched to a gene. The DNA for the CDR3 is TGTGCCACGGACAGGGACACCTACAATGAGCAGTTCTTC. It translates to CATDRDTYNEQFF.

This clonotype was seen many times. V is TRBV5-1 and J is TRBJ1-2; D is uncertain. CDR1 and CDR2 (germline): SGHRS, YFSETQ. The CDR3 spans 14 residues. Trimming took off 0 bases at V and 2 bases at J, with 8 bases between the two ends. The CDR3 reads CASSLAAGNYGYTF. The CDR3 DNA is TGCGCCAGCAGCTTGGCCGCCGGAAACTATGGCTACACCTTC.

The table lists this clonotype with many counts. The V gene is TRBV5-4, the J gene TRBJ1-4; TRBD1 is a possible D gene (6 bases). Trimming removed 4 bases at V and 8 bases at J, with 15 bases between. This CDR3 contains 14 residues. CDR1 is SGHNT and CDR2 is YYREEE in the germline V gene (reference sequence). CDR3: CASSVQGMEEKLFF. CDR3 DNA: TGTGCCAGCAGCGTGCAGGGGATGGAAGAAAAACTGTTTTTT.

The CDR3 nucleotides are TGCAGCGTTGAACGGCGGCTGAACACTGAAGCTTTCTTT. Protein: CSVERRLNTEAFF. The rearrangement uses TRBV29-1 and TRBJ1-1; D is unclear. This CDR3 has 13 amino acids. Germline V gene sequence: CDR1 SQVTM, CDR2 ANQGSEA. Trimming took 2 bases from V and 0 from J, leaving 7 bases between them.

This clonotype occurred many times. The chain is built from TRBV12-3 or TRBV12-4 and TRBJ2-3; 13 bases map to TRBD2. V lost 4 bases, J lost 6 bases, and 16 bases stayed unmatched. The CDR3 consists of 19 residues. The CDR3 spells CASSSETIKTSGGFDTQYF. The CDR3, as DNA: TGTGCCAGCAGTTCCGAAACGATAAAGACTAGCGGGGGGTTTGATACGCAGTATTTT.

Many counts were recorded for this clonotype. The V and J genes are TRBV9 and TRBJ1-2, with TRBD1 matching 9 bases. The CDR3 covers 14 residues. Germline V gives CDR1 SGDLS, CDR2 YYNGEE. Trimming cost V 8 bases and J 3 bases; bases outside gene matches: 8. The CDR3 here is CASTRGQGDYGYTF. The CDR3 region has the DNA TGTGCCAGTACACGGGGACAGGGCGACTATGGCTACACCTTC.

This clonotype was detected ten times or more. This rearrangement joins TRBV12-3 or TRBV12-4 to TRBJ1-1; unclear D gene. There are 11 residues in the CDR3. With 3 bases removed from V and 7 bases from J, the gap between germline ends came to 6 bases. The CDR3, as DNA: TGTGCCAGCAGTTTCTACGTTGAAGCTTTCTTT. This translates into CASSFYVEAFF.

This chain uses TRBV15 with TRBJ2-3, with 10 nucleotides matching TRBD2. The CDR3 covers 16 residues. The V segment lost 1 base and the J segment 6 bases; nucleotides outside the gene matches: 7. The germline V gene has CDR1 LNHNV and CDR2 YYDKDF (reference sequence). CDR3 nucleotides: TGTGCCACCAGCAGAGCTATAGCGGGGGGCGGGGATACGCAGTATTTT. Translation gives CATSRAIAGGGDTQYF.

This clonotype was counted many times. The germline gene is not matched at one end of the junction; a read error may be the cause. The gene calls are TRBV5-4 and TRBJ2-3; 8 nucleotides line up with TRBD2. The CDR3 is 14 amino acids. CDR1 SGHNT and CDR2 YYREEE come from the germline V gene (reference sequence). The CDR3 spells CASSPGGGLDAQYF. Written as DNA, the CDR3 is TGTGCCAGCAGCCCCGGGGGGGGGTTAGATGCGCAGTATTTT.

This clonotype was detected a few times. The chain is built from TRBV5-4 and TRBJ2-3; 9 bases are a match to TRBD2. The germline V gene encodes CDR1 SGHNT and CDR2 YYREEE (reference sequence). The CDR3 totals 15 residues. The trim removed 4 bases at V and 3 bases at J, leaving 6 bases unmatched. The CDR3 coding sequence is TGTGCCAGCAGCCGGTCCCTAGCGGGGACAGATACGCAGTATTTT. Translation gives CASSRSLAGTDTQYF. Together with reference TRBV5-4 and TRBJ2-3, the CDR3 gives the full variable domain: ETGVTQSPTHLIKTRGQQVTLRCSSQSGHNTVSWYQQALGQGPQFIFQYYREEENGRGNFPPRFSGLQFPNYSSELNVNALELDDSALYLCASSRSLAGTDTQYFGPGTRLTVL.

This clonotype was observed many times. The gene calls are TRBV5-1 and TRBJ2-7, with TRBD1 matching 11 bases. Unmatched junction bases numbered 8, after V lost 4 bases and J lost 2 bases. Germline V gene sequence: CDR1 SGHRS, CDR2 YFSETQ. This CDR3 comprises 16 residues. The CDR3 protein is CASSEGQGDGAYEQYF. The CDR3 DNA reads TGCGCCAGCAGCGAGGGACAGGGGGACGGGGCCTACGAGCAGTACTTC.

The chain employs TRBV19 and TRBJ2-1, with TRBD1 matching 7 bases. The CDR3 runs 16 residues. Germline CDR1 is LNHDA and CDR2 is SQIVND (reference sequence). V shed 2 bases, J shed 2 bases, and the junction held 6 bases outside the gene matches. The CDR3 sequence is CASSILQGNTYNEQFF. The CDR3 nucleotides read TGTGCCAGTAGTATATTACAGGGGAACACCTACAATGAGCAGTTCTTC. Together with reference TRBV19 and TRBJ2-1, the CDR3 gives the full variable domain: DGGITQSPKYLFRKEGQNVTLSCEQNLNHDAMYWYRQDPGQGLRLIYYSQIVNDFQKGDIAEGYSVSREKKESFPLTVTSAQKNPTAFYLCASSILQGNTYNEQFFGPGTRLTVL.